This TCR beta chain was observed in a study of T cells after posttransplantation cyclophosphamide. The study's findings and limits: Skin or GI-infiltrating T cells shared few TRB sequences with blood. TRB clonality was highly associated with recipient CMV seropositivity and reactivation. Later blood repertoires were often dominated by clones from the donor CD8+ memory compartment.

This CDR3 spans 14 amino acids. After removal of 5 bases from V and 8 bases from J, the junction contained 4 bases not matched to a gene. Peripheral blood was collected from the related graft donor on the marrow donation day. This clone was counted at least ten times. What it binds is unknown. Measured with immunoSEQ multiplex PCR; TCRdb has only the in-frame clones, and not every one. The sample counts over 25,000 clones, none seen once; the ten largest own about 4.3%. This rearrangement joins TRBV12-3 or TRBV12-4 to TRBJ2-1, with TRBD1 identical over 12 bases. Input material: PBMCs. The receptor comes from a woman aged 25 to 39 in good health and a related stem cell transplant donor. CDR3 DNA sequence: TGTGCCAGCAGTGCGGGACAGGGGGCTGATGAGCAGTTCTTC. Amino acid sequence: CASSAGQGADEQFF.